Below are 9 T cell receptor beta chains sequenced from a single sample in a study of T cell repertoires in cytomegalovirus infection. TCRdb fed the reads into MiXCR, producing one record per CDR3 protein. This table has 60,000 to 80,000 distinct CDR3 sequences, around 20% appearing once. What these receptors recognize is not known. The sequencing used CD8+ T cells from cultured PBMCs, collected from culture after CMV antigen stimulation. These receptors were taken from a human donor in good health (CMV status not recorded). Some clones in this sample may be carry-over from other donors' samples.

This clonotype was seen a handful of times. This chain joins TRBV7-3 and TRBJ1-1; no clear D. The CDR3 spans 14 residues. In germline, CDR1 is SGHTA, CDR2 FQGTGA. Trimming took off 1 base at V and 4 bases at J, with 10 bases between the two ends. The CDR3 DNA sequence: TGTGCCAGCAGCTTAATACACGGACTCACTGAAGCTTTCTTT. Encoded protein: CASSLIHGLTEAFF.

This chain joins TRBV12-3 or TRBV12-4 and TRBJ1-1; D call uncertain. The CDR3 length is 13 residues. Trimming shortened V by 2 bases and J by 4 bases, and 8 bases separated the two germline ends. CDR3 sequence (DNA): TGTGCCAGCAGTTTAATGGGGTTCACTGAAGCTTTCTTT. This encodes CASSLMGFTEAFF.

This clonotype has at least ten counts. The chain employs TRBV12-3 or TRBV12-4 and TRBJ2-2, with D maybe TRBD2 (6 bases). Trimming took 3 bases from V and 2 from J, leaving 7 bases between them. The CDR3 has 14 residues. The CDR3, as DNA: TGTGCCAGCAGTTTCGGGGGAAACACCGGGGAGCTGTTTTTT. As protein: CASSFGGNTGELFF.

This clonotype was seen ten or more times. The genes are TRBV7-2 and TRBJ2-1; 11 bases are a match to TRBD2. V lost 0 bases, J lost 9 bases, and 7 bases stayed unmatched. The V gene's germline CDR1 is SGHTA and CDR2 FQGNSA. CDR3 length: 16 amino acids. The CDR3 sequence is CASSLAPRLAGIEQFF. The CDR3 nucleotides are TGTGCCAGCAGCTTAGCGCCTCGACTAGCGGGGATTGAGCAGTTCTTC.

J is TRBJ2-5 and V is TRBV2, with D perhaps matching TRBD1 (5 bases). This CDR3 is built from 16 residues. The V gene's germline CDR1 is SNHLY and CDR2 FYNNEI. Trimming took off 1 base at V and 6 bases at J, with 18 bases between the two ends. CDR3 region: CASSEGPQGAGKTQYF. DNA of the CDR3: TGTGCCAGCAGTGAAGGCCCCCAAGGCGCAGGGAAGACCCAGTACTTC.

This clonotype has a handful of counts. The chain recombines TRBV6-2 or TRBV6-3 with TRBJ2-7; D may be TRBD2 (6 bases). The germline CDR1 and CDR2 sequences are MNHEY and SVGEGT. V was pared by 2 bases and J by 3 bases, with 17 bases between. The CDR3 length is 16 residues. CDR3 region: CASSYDVADDIYEQYF. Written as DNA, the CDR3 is TGTGCCAGCAGTTACGATGTAGCGGACGACATCTACGAGCAGTACTTC.

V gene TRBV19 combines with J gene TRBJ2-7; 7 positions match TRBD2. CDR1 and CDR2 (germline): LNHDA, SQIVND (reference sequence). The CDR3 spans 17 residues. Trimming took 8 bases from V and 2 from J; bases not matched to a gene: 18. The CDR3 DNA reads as TGTGCCAGTGACTCCTCCGGGACTACACACCGCCCCTACGAGCAGTACTTC. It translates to CASDSSGTTHRPYEQYF.

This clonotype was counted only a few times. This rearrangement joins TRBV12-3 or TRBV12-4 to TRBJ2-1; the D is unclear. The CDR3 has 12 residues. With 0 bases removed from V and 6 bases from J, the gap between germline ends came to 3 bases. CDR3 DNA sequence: TGTGCCAGCAGTTTAGCTCGCAATGAGCAGTTCTTC. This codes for CASSLARNEQFF.

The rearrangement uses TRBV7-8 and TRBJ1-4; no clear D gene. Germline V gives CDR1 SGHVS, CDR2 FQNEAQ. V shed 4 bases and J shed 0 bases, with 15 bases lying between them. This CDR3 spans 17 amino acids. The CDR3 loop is CASSSQKTSTTNEKLFF. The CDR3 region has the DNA TGTGCCAGCAGCTCACAGAAGACCAGTACAACTAATGAAAAACTGTTTTTT. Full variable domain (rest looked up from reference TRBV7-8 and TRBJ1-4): GAGVSQSPRYKVAKRGQDVALRCDPISGHVSLFWYQQALGQGPEFLTYFQNEAQLDKSGLPSDRFFAERPEGSVSTLKIQRTQQEDSAVYLCASSSQKTSTTNEKLFFGSGTQLSVL.